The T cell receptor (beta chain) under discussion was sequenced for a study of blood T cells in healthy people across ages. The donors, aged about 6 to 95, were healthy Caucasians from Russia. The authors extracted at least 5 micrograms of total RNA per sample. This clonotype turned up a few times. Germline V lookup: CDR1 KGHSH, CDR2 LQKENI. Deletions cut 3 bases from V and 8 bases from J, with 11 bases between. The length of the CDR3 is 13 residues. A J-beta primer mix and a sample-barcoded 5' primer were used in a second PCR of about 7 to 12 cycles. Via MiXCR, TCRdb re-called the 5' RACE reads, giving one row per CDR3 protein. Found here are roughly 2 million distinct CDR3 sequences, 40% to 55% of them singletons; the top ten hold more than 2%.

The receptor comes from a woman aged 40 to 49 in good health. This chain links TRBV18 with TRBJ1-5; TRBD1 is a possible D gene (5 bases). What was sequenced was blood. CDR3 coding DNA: TGTGCCAGCTCACCGGGGGTCGATGAGCCCCAGCATTTT. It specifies CASSPGVDEPQHF.